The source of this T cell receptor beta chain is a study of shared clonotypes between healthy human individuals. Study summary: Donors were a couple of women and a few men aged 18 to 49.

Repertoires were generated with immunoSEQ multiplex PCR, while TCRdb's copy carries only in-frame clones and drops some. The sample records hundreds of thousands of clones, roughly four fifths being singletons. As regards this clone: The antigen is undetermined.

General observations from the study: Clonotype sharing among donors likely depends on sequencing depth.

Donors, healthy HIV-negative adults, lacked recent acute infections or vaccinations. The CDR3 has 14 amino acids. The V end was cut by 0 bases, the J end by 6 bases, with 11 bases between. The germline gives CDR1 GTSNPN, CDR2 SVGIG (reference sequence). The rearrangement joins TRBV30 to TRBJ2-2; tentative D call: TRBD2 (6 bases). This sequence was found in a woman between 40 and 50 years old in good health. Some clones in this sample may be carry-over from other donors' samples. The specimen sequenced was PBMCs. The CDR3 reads CAWSVRGPPGELFF. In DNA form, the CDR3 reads TGTGCCTGGAGTGTGCGGGGCCCCCCCGGGGAGCTGTTTTTT.